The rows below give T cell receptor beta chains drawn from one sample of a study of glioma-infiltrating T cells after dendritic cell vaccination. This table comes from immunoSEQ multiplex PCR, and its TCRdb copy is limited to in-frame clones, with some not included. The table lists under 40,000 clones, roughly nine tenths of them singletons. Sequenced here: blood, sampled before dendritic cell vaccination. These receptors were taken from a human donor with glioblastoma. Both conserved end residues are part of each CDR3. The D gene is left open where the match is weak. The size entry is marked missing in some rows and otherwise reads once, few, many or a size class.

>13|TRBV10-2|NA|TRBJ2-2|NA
CASSPQGSGELFF
TGCGCCAGCAGTCCTCAGGGGTCCGGGGAGCTGTTTTTT
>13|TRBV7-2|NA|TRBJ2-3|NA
CASSLVRVDTQYF
TGTGCCAGCAGCTTAGTCAGGGTAGATACGCAGTATTTT
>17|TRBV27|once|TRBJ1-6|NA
CASRLTGWGTYNSPLHF
TGTGCCAGCAGACTAACAGGGTGGGGTACCTATAATTCACCCCTCCACTTT
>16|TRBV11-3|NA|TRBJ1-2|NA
CASSLELEDPNYGYTF
TGTGCCAGCAGCTTAGAACTCGAAGATCCTAACTATGGCTACACCTTC
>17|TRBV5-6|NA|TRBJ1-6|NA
CASSLAGRTRLNSPLHF
TGTGCCAGCAGCTTGGCCGGTCGGACAAGGCTCAATTCACCCCTCCACTTT
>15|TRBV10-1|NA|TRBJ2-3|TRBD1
CASSEVDRGPDTQYF
TGCGCCAGCAGTGAGGTAGACAGGGGTCCAGATACGCAGTATTTT
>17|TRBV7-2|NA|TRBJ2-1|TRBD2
CASSRGGGGGPYNEQFF
TGTGCCAGCAGCCGTGGGGGCGGGGGGGGCCCCTACAATGAGCAGTTCTTC
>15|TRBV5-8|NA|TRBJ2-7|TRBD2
CASSLTSGAAYEQYF
TGTGCCAGCAGCCTGACTAGCGGGGCGGCCTACGAGCAGTACTTC
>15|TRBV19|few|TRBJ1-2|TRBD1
CASSPEGAGHYGYTF
TGTGCCAGTAGTCCCGAGGGGGCCGGGCACTATGGCTACACCTTC
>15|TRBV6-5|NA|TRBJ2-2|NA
CASSRRGAAGGELFF
TGTGCCAGCAGTCGCCGCGGGGCCGCGGGCGGGGAGCTGTTTTTT
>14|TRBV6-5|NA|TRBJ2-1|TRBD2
CASSPDGGNNEQFF
TGTGCCAGCAGCCCTGACGGGGGGAACAATGAGCAGTTCTTC
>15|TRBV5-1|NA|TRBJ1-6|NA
CASSLGRGLNEALHF
TGCGCCAGCAGCTTGGGCAGAGGCCTCAATGAGGCCCTCCACTTT
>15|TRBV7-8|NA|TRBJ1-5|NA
CTSSRGLNPNQPQHF
TGTACCAGCAGCAGGGGACTTAACCCCAATCAGCCCCAGCATTTT
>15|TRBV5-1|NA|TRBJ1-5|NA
CASSLGGLSNQPQHF
TGCGCCAGCAGCTTGGGCGGGTTGAGCAATCAGCCCCAGCATTTT
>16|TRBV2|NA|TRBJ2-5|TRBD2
CASSEGLAGSQETQYF
TGTGCCAGCAGTGAGGGGTTAGCGGGGTCTCAAGAGACCCAGTACTTC
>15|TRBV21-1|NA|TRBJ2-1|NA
CASSKGTGIYNEQFF
TGTGCCAGCAGCAAAGGAACAGGGATCTACAATGAGCAGTTCTTC
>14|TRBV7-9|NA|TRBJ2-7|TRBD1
CASSEPGQNDEQYF
TGTGCCAGCAGCGAACCGGGACAGAACGACGAGCAGTACTTC
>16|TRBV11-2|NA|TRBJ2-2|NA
CASSAQVGGNTGELFF
TGTGCCAGCAGCGCCCAGGTGGGGGGGAACACCGGGGAGCTGTTTTTT
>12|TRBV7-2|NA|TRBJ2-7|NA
CASSGLTSEQYF
TGTGCCAGCAGCGGGCTTACATCCGAGCAGTACTTC
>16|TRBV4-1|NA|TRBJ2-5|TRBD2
CASSQGLAGAWREQYF
TGCGCCAGCAGCCAAGGCCTAGCGGGGGCCTGGAGGGAGCAGTACTTC
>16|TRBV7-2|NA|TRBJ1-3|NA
CASSLATGISGNTIYF
TGTGCCAGCAGCTTAGCCACAGGTATCTCTGGAAACACCATATATTTT
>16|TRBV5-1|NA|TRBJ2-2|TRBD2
CASRATSGAFTGELFF
TGCGCCAGCAGGGCGACTAGCGGGGCTTTCACCGGGGAGCTGTTTTTT